Reported below is one TCR beta chain. This sample is part of a study of T-cell memory formation after mild COVID-19. One entry per CDR3 protein results from TCRdb running MiXCR on the 5' RACE reads. The table lists 190,000 or so distinct CDR3 sequences, around 30% of them singletons, with roughly 10% in the top ten. Trimming shortened V by 1 base and J by 5 bases, and 3 bases separated the two germline ends. The germline V gene encodes CDR1 MGHRA and CDR2 YSYEKL. The CDR3 consists of 11 residues. The sequence was collected from an adult woman who had mild COVID-19 (a few samples of this study predate the infection). Cell type and time point are not known. The source material was PBMCs or a T cell subset sorted from them (not recorded which). The chain employs TRBV4-1 and TRBJ2-7; the D is unclear. CDR3: CASSQADEQYF. CDR3 coding DNA: TGCGCCAGCAGCCAAGCCGACGAGCAGTACTTC.